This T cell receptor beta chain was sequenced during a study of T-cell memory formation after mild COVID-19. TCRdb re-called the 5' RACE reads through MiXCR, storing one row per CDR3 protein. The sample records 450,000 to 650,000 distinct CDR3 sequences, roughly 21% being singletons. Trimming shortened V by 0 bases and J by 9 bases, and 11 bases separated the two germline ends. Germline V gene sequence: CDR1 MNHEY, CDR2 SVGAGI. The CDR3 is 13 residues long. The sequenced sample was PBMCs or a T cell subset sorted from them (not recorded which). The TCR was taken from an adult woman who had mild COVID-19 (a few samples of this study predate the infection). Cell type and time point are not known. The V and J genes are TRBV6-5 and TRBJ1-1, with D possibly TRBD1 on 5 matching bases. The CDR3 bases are TGTGCCAGCAGTTACTCGAGAGCAGGGCAAGCTTTCTTT. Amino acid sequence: CASSYSRAGQAFF.